This T cell receptor beta chain was identified in a study of T cell responses to AZD1222 COVID-19 vaccine. Study observations and caveats: Among the donors, most were white British and more were female, and clonal diversity was possibly underestimated. Vaccination with two AZD1222 doses was followed by a rise in Spike-specific TCR breadth and depth.

Libraries were prepared by immunoSEQ multiplex PCR; TCRdb keeps only in-frame clonotypes and omits some of them. The sample shows about 130,000 clones, around 90% of them seen only once. With respect to this clone: The antigen is undetermined.

The sample consisted of peripheral blood, taken 28 days after the second AZD1222 dose. This TCR was recovered from an adult who received the AZD1222 COVID-19 vaccine.

CDR3 coding DNA: TGTGCCATCAGTGAACAGGGACGAACCGGGGAGCTGTTTTTT. Translating gives CAISEQGRTGELFF. The chain is built from TRBV10-3 and TRBJ2-2; perhaps TRBD1 as D (6 bases). Germline assignment: CDR1 ENHRY and CDR2 SYGVKD. Trimming removed 3 bases at V and 5 bases at J, with 10 bases between. The CDR3 length is 14 residues.